The 14 T cell receptor beta chains in this list originate from one sample, sequenced in a study of cytomegalovirus exposure and HLA in healthy donors. Using immunoSEQ multiplex PCR, the repertoire was profiled, and TCRdb retains in-frame clones only, with some absent. Of roughly 330,000 clones listed, about 90% are singletons. The specimen sequenced was PBMCs. These receptors were collected from a woman aged 30 to 39 in good health and CMV-seropositive.

This rearrangement joins TRBV28 to TRBJ1-5; maybe TRBD1 (5 bases). V lost 0 bases and J lost 5, with 11 bases in between. Germline V gene lookup returns CDR1 MDHEN and CDR2 SYDVKM. The CDR3 has 15 amino acids. DNA of the CDR3: TGTGCCAGCAGTTTATGGGCCAGGGAAGATCAGCCCCAGCATTTT. Its translation is CASSLWAREDQPQHF.

The chain couples TRBV7-6 to TRBJ2-3, with 9 bases fitting TRBD1. The V gene's germline CDR1 is SGHVS and CDR2 FNYEAQ. J lost 2 bases, V lost 0 bases, and 9 bases had no gene match. This CDR3 has 18 amino acids. CDR3 nucleotides: TGTGCCAGCAGCTTAGCCCCCCGGGACAGGGTTATCACAGATACGCAGTATTTT. It yields the protein CASSLAPRDRVITDTQYF.

This sequence joins TRBV28 and TRBJ1-5; TRBD1 matches at 7 bases. With V trimmed by 5 bases and J by 6 bases, 4 bases remained unmatched. The length of the CDR3 is 13 residues. Per germline, CDR1 MDHEN and CDR2 SYDVKM. The CDR3 DNA follows: TGTGCCAGCAGTGACAGGGCCGGTCAGCCCCAGCATTTT. The encoded protein is CASSDRAGQPQHF.

This rearrangement joins TRBV27 to TRBJ1-2; 10 positions match TRBD1. The V gene's germline CDR1 is MNHEY and CDR2 SMNVEV (reference sequence). CDR3 length: 13 amino acids. V lost 8 bases and J lost 7; bases outside the gene matches: 7. This chain's CDR3 is CASGDRGRIGYTF. The CDR3 DNA is TGTGCCAGCGGCGACAGGGGGCGAATTGGCTACACCTTC.

This clone was picked up one time. The chain links TRBV4-1 to TRBJ1-2; D might be TRBD1 (6 bases). The CDR3 has 14 amino acids. The V gene's germline CDR1 is MGHRA and CDR2 YSYEKL. The V and J ends lost 6 bases and 2 bases respectively, with 13 bases between them. The CDR3 spells CASSPRQANYGYTF. The CDR3 region has the DNA TGCGCCAGCAGTCCCAGACAGGCAAACTATGGCTACACCTTC.

The chain has TRBV6-4 and TRBJ2-3; 10 positions agree with TRBD1. After removal of 2 bases from V and 4 bases from J, the junction contained 0 bases not matched to a gene. This CDR3 is built from 14 residues. CDR1 is MRHNA, CDR2 SNTAGT, per germline. For the CDR3, the DNA is TGTGCCAGCAGTGACGGACAGGGGGCAGATACGCAGTATTTT. This translates into CASSDGQGADTQYF.

The J gene is TRBJ2-3, the V gene TRBV28; D remains unclear. Germline CDR1 and CDR2: MDHEN and SYDVKM. The CDR3 has 12 residues. Deletions cut 5 bases from V and 8 bases from J, with 11 bases between. The CDR3 region is CASSQQRGTQYF. In DNA, the CDR3 is TGTGCCAGCAGTCAGCAACGAGGTACGCAGTATTTT.

The chain recombines TRBV5-1 with TRBJ2-7; 10 nucleotides align to TRBD1. With 1 base clipped from V and 1 base from J, the junction kept 5 bases outside the gene matches. CDR3 length: 16 residues. The germline V gene has CDR1 SGHRS and CDR2 YFSETQ. DNA for the CDR3: TGCGCCAGCAGCTTGCCCTCGGGACAGGGGTCCTACGAGCAGTACTTC. This codes for CASSLPSGQGSYEQYF.

This clone has just one count. V and J are TRBV5-1 and TRBJ1-6, with 7 bases aligning to TRBD1. The CDR3 loop spans 15 amino acids. Germline V gives CDR1 SGHRS, CDR2 YFSETQ. V trimming: 7 bases; J trimming: 10 bases; junction bases outside the gene matches: 14. CDR3 sequence: CASLRQGKSYSPLHF. The CDR3, as DNA: TGCGCCAGCCTTCGACAGGGTAAAAGTTACTCACCCCTCCACTTT.

The rearrangement links TRBV19 to TRBJ1-1, with TRBD1 identical over 7 bases. The CDR3 sequence is 14 residues long. Germline loops: CDR1 LNHDA, CDR2 SQIVND (reference sequence). Trimming removed 4 bases from V and 4 bases from J; junction bases left unmatched: 6. The CDR3, as DNA: TGTGCCAGTAGTACCCAGGGGGTATCCACTGAAGCTTTCTTT. This codes for CASSTQGVSTEAFF.

The CDR3, as DNA: TGTGCCAGCTCACGGGACAGGGGGCAGGGCACTGAAGCTTTCTTT. Protein sequence: CASSRDRGQGTEAFF. The chain carries TRBV18 and TRBJ1-1, with 12 bases identical to TRBD1. The CDR3 covers 15 residues. Germline V lookup: CDR1 KGHSH, CDR2 LQKENI. The junction had 4 bases not matched to a gene; V was cut back by 4 bases and J by 4 bases.

This clone was picked up a small number of times. The rearrangement links TRBV28 to TRBJ1-2, with a possible D match to TRBD1 (5 bases). The germline V gene encodes CDR1 MDHEN and CDR2 SYDVKM. CDR3 length: 14 residues. V was trimmed by 6 bases and J by 7 bases, leaving 18 bases between them. The CDR3 bases are TGTGCCAGCAGCCGGGGAGGGGAGGACCGTGGCTACACCTTC. This encodes CASSRGGEDRGYTF.

The chain uses TRBV11-3 and TRBJ2-2; no clear D. The CDR3 contains 12 residues. Trimming removed 6 bases from V and 7 bases from J, with 9 bases in between. Germline assignment: CDR1 SGHNT and CDR2 YENEEA. CDR3: CASRLPGGELFF. In DNA form, the CDR3 reads TGTGCCAGCAGACTACCAGGCGGGGAGCTGTTTTTT. Drawing the rest from reference TRBV11-3 and TRBJ2-2, the complete variable domain is EAGVVQSPRYKIIEKKQPVAFWCNPISGHNTLYWYLQNLGQGPELLIRYENEEAVDDSQLPKDRFSAERLKGVDSTLKIQPAELGDSAVYLCASRLPGGELFFGEGSRLTVL.

The gene calls are TRBV21-1 and TRBJ2-5; TRBD1, the table's D call, lacks a check against the DNA. TRBV21-1 is labeled a pseudogene. The CDR3 covers 16 residues. The CDR3 DNA is TGTGCCAGCAGCAAAGGACAGACACCAAGACAAGAGACCCAGTACTTC. Protein: CASSKGQTPRQETQYF.